A single sample gave rise to the 30 T cell receptor beta chains below, sequenced in a study of regulatory T cells in long-lasting Graves disease. Time point specified: newly diagnosed GD, antithyroid drugs for less than 3 months. Construction of the TCR library relied on RNA isolated from PBMCs. Arm-PCR with iRepertoire HTBI primers amplified the CDR3 regions for these TCR beta libraries. TCRdb recomputed calls from the multiplex PCR reads with MiXCR, one row per CDR3 protein. The sample records just over 600,000 distinct CDR3 sequences, approximately 15% being singletons. The same sample was also studied in work on T cells in Graves' hyperthyroidism and ophthalmopathy.

Sequences were derived from peripheral blood mononuclear cells (PBMCs), sampled at new diagnosis, from a patient treated with antithyroid drugs. The origin of the receptors is a woman aged 25 to 39 with Graves disease.

This clonotype was seen repeatedly, ten times or more. The CDR3 spells CASSGGLQTGANVLTF. CDR3 DNA: TGCGCCAGCAGTGGAGGCCTTCAAACTGGGGCCAACGTCCTGACTTTC. This rearrangement joins TRBV10-1 to TRBJ2-6; D remains ambiguous. Trimming left V 4 bases short and J 2 bases short, with 12 bases between. CDR1 is WNHNN, CDR2 SYGVQD, per germline (reference sequence). The length of the CDR3 is 16 residues.

This clonotype occurred a few times. This rearrangement joins TRBV10-3 to TRBJ1-1, with 7 bases that match TRBD1. The CDR3 runs 13 residues. Trimming removed 6 bases from V and 4 bases from J; junction bases left unmatched: 5. CDR1 is ENHRY, CDR2 SYGVKD, per germline. In DNA form, the CDR3 reads TGTGCCATCAGCGACACAGGGGTCACTGAAGCTTTCTTT. It translates to CAISDTGVTEAFF.

There are many counts of this clonotype. The V gene is TRBV10-3, the J gene TRBJ1-5, with D possibly being TRBD1 (5 bases). This CDR3 is 14 amino acids long. V lost 3 bases and J 8 bases, leaving 14 bases between the germline ends. Looked up from germline, CDR1 is ENHRY and CDR2 is SYGVKD. This CDR3 is CAISDGGDREPQHF. The CDR3 DNA reads as TGTGCCATCAGTGACGGGGGGGATCGGGAGCCCCAGCATTTT.

The chain is built from TRBV7-3 and TRBJ2-1; TRBD2 matches 7 bases. Germline lookup yields CDR1 SGHTA and CDR2 FQGTGA. The CDR3 has 15 amino acids. With V trimmed by 5 bases and J by 3 bases, 7 bases remained unmatched. The DNA of the CDR3 is TGTGCCAGCAGCCCCGGGACTATACGCTACAATGAGCAGTTCTTC. Amino acid sequence: CASSPGTIRYNEQFF.

This clonotype occurred many times. The chain combines TRBV30 with TRBJ1-1, with 12 bases fitting TRBD1. V shed 5 bases, J shed 7 bases, and the junction held 5 bases outside the gene matches. Germline lookup yields CDR1 GTSNPN and CDR2 SVGIG (reference sequence). The CDR3 extends over 13 amino acids. DNA for the CDR3: TGTGCCTGGCTGGGACAGGGGGCCGGTGAAGCTTTCTTT. Protein product: CAWLGQGAGEAFF.

Comments on this clonotype: A much larger clone differs from this one at a single base, so this may be a read error. The V gene is TRBV20-1, the J gene TRBJ2-7; tentatively, D is TRBD2 (5 bases). Trimming shortened V by 0 bases and J by 5 bases, and 20 bases separated the two germline ends. The CDR3 is 16 amino acids. Germline V gene lookup returns CDR1 DFQATT and CDR2 SNEGSKA (reference sequence). In DNA, the CDR3 is TGCAGTGCTAGAGATTGGGAGTTAACGAACGCCAACGAGCAGTACTTC. It is translated as CSARDWELTNANEQYF.

This clonotype was seen many times. The chain uses TRBV30 and TRBJ1-4, with D tentatively TRBD1 (5 bases). The CDR3 is 12 amino acids. Trimming left V 5 bases short and J 14 bases short, with 18 bases between. Germline V gene lookup returns CDR1 GTSNPN and CDR2 SVGIG (reference sequence). CDR3 in amino acids: CAWRTQGRALFF. In DNA, the CDR3 is TGTGCCTGGCGGACCCAGGGCCGGGCCCTGTTTTTT.

This clonotype was detected many times. The chain couples TRBV2 to TRBJ1-4, with D unresolved. CDR3 length: 13 amino acids. Germline V gives CDR1 SNHLY, CDR2 FYNNEI. V shed 6 bases and J shed 5 bases, with 10 bases lying between them. The CDR3 loop is CASSQTSNEKLFF. As DNA, the CDR3 is TGTGCCAGCAGCCAGACCTCCAATGAAAAACTGTTTTTT.

The table lists this clonotype with a few counts. Since a much larger clone is just one base distant, this may be a read error. The J gene is TRBJ1-3, the V gene TRBV12-3 or TRBV12-4, with unresolved D. CDR3 length: 11 residues. With 7 bases removed from V and 0 bases from J, the gap between germline ends came to 1 base. The CDR3 region has the DNA TGTGCCAGCACCTCTGGAAACACCATATATTTT. Protein: CASTSGNTIYF.

The chain carries TRBV11-3 and TRBJ1-1, with no clear D. Trimming removed 0 bases at V and 1 base at J, with 9 bases between. Per the germline V gene, CDR1 is SGHNT and CDR2 is YENEEA. The CDR3 is 15 amino acids. The DNA of the CDR3 is TGTGCCAGCAGCTTAGACTCAGGCCCGAACACTGAAGCTTTCTTT. This gives the protein CASSLDSGPNTEAFF.

This clonotype occurred a few times. DNA for the CDR3: TGTGCCAGCAGTTTTGATGGGGGCACCGGGGAGCTGTTTTTT. Translated, it gives CASSFDGGTGELFF. The rearrangement uses TRBV28 and TRBJ2-2; either TRBD1 or TRBD2 may fit D (5 bases each). V lost 3 bases to trimming and J lost 4 bases, with 9 bases between them. The CDR3 contains 14 residues. Per germline, CDR1 MDHEN and CDR2 SYDVKM.

This clonotype has just a few counts. The chain carries TRBV4-1 and TRBJ1-6, with a weak D call TRBD1 (5 bases). V lost 1 base and J 0 bases, leaving 7 bases between the germline ends. CDR1 and CDR2 from the germline V gene are MGHRA and YSYEKL. The CDR3 runs 16 residues. The CDR3 sequence: CASSQGTGSYNSPLHF. In DNA form, the CDR3 reads TGCGCCAGCAGCCAAGGAACAGGCTCCTATAATTCACCCCTCCACTTT.

This chain links TRBV9 with TRBJ2-7; 10 bases are a match to TRBD2. CDR1 and CDR2 from the germline V gene are SGDLS and YYNGEE. The CDR3 totals 13 residues. With 3 bases clipped from V and 7 bases from J, the junction kept 4 bases outside the gene matches. CDR3: CASSGPGLAEQYF. As DNA, the CDR3 is TGTGCCAGCAGCGGACCGGGACTAGCGGAGCAGTACTTC.

V gene TRBV9 combines with J gene TRBJ1-2, with D perhaps TRBD1 (5 bases). The CDR3 contains 14 residues. V gave up 2 bases and J gave up 7 bases, with 15 bases separating them. Germline-derived CDR1 and CDR2 are SGDLS and YYNGEE. The CDR3 coding sequence is TGTGCCAGCAGCGTTAAGGGGACGGAATTTGGCTACACCTTC. This gives the protein CASSVKGTEFGYTF. Complete variable domain (other parts from reference TRBV9 and TRBJ1-2): DSGVTQTPKHLITATGQRVTLRCSPRSGDLSVYWYQQSLDQGLQFLIQYYNGEERAKGNILERFSAQQFPDLHSELNLSSLELGDSALYFCASSVKGTEFGYTFGSGTRLTVV.

In its sample, this clonotype was seen many times. A much larger clonotype is one base distant, so this may be a read error. The chain has TRBV11-2 and TRBJ2-7, with TRBD1 matching 8 bases. The germline V gene has CDR1 SGHAT and CDR2 FQNNGV. J was trimmed by 3 bases and V by 5 bases; bases with no gene match: 6. CDR3 length: 14 residues. The CDR3 DNA is TGTGCCAGCAGCCACTGGGACAGGAACTACGAGCAGTACTTC. Encoded protein: CASSHWDRNYEQYF. Full variable domain (missing parts from reference TRBV11-2 and TRBJ2-7): EAGVAQSPRYKIIEKRQSVAFWCNPISGHATLYWYQQILGQGPKLLIQFQNNGVVDDSQLPKDRFSAERLKGVDSTLKIQPAKLEDSAVYLCASSHWDRNYEQYFGPGTRLTVT.

Regarding this clonotype: A clone one base away is much larger, so this may be a read error. The chain uses TRBV7-8 and TRBJ2-3; perhaps TRBD2 as D (6 bases). Germline CDR1 reads SGHVS; CDR2 reads FQNEAQ. The CDR3 has 17 residues. CDR3 amino acids: CASQLAVGNAGTDTRYF. The CDR3 DNA reads as TGTGCCAGTCAGCTCGCAGTTGGGAACGCGGGAACAGATACGCGGTATTTT.

This clonotype has ten or more counts. J is TRBJ2-1 and V is TRBV29-1, with D perhaps TRBD2 (6 bases). The CDR3 extends over 16 amino acids. Germline V lookup: CDR1 SQVTM, CDR2 ANQGSEA. Trimming removed 3 bases from V and 1 base from J, with 16 bases in between. As DNA, the CDR3 is TGCAGCGTTGACTTGGGGACGGGGGAATCCTACAATGAGCAGTTCTTC. It translates to CSVDLGTGESYNEQFF.

This chain joins TRBV6-5 and TRBJ2-5; 11 bases fit TRBD2. V lost 2 bases to trimming and J lost 6 bases; unmatched junction nucleotides: 5. This CDR3 spans 15 amino acids. Germline V gives CDR1 MNHEY, CDR2 SVGAGI. CDR3 bases: TGTGCCAGCAGTTACAGACTAGCGGGATTGAAGACCCAGTACTTC. Translated: CASSYRLAGLKTQYF.

The J gene is TRBJ1-2, the V gene TRBV14; perhaps TRBD1 as D (5 bases). The CDR3 has 13 amino acids. Per germline, CDR1 SGHDN and CDR2 FVKESK. Trimming took 4 bases from V and 3 from J, leaving 9 bases between them. The DNA for the CDR3 is TGTGCCAGCAGCCCCTCGACAGACTATGGCTACACCTTC. Translation gives CASSPSTDYGYTF.

The V and J genes are TRBV19 and TRBJ1-5; D remains ambiguous. Germline CDR1 reads LNHDA; CDR2 reads SQIVND (reference sequence). There are 10 residues in the CDR3. The germline V and J ends were trimmed by 11 bases and 5 bases, with 7 bases remaining between them. In nucleotides, the CDR3 is TGTGCCTCGAACCATCAGCCCCAGCATTTT. This gives the protein CASNHQPQHF.

The gene calls are TRBV19 and TRBJ2-7, with 8 bases lining up with TRBD1. The trim removed 5 bases at V and 7 bases at J, leaving 19 bases unmatched. CDR1 and CDR2 from the germline V gene are LNHDA and SQIVND (reference sequence). The CDR3 is 17 residues long. CDR3 loop: CASSEDRAVSSINEQYF. The CDR3 region has the DNA TGTGCCAGTAGTGAGGACAGGGCGGTATCGTCAATCAATGAGCAGTACTTC. Full variable domain (missing parts from reference TRBV19 and TRBJ2-7): DGGITQSPKYLFRKEGQNVTLSCEQNLNHDAMYWYRQDPGQGLRLIYYSQIVNDFQKGDIAEGYSVSREKKESFPLTVTSAQKNPTAFYLCASSEDRAVSSINEQYFGPGTRLTVT.

This clonotype was picked up a small number of times. This rearrangement joins TRBV5-1 to TRBJ1-6; no definite D call. Germline V gives CDR1 SGHRS, CDR2 YFSETQ. The V end was cut by 7 bases, the J end by 8 bases, with 10 bases between. CDR3 length: 12 amino acids. The CDR3: CASGEPDSPLHF. CDR3 sequence (DNA): TGCGCCAGCGGGGAACCGGATTCACCCCTCCACTTT.

This clonotype has at least ten counts. At one boundary the junction diverges from the germline segment, which might be a read error. CDR3 protein: CASSLWAEAFF. For the CDR3, the DNA is TGTGCCAGCAGCTTATGGGCTGAAGCTTTCTTT. This chain links TRBV28 with TRBJ1-1; D gene unclear. This CDR3 spans 11 amino acids. CDR1 and CDR2 from the germline V gene are MDHEN and SYDVKM.

This clonotype has a count of ten or more. J is TRBJ2-5 and V is TRBV28, with D perhaps TRBD1 (6 bases). CDR1 and CDR2 from the germline V gene are MDHEN and SYDVKM. V was clipped by 10 bases and J by 5 bases, with 14 bases between them. The CDR3 covers 12 residues. As DNA, the CDR3 is TGTGCCACCGAACAGGGATGGGAGACCCAGTACTTC. Protein product: CATEQGWETQYF.

This clonotype was seen only a few times. The chain joins TRBV5-1 to TRBJ2-2; D is perhaps TRBD2 (6 bases). Germline values: CDR1 SGHRS, CDR2 YFSETQ. The V and J ends lost 2 bases and 4 bases respectively, with 12 bases between them. This CDR3 is built from 15 residues. The CDR3 nucleotides read TGCGCCAGCAGCTTTGGTGGGGGAGGCACCGGGGAGCTGTTTTTT. This translates into CASSFGGGGTGELFF.

This clonotype was seen more than once but under ten times. The chain uses TRBV24-1 and TRBJ1-5; D gene unclear. CDR3 length equals 14 residues. The V gene's germline CDR1 is KGHDR and CDR2 SFDVKD. The V end lost 0 bases, the J end lost 0 bases, and 2 bases lay between the germline ends. The CDR3 sequence: CATSDLHSNQPQHF. The CDR3 nucleotides are TGTGCCACCAGTGATTTGCATAGCAATCAGCCCCAGCATTTT.

J is TRBJ2-7 and V is TRBV14; possible D gene TRBD2, 6 bases. From germline, CDR1 is SGHDN and CDR2 FVKESK. The CDR3 has 15 residues. Trimming cost V 2 bases and J 0 bases, with 11 bases left between them. The DNA of the CDR3 is TGTGCCAGCAGCCAAAAGGGACTGAGCTCCTACGAGCAGTACTTC. It is translated as CASSQKGLSSYEQYF.

This clonotype was picked up a small number of times. This sequence joins TRBV9 and TRBJ1-1; TRBD1 aligns across 7 bases. This CDR3 region has 16 residues. The germline V gene encodes CDR1 SGDLS and CDR2 YYNGEE. The ends lost 1 base at V and 2 bases at J; junction bases unmatched: 8. In nucleotides, the CDR3 is TGTGCCAGCAGCGTAACAGGGGTAGGTTACAACACTGAAGCTTTCTTT. Protein: CASSVTGVGYNTEAFF. The full variable domain, rest sourced from reference TRBV9 and TRBJ1-1, is DSGVTQTPKHLITATGQRVTLRCSPRSGDLSVYWYQQSLDQGLQFLIQYYNGEERAKGNILERFSAQQFPDLHSELNLSSLELGDSALYFCASSVTGVGYNTEAFFGQGTRLTVV.

The sample holds many counts of this clonotype. The V gene is TRBV6-5, the J gene TRBJ1-2; no clear D gene. CDR1 and CDR2 from the germline V gene are MNHEY and SVGAGI. V lost 0 bases and J 5 bases, leaving 7 bases between the germline ends. The CDR3 is made up of 13 amino acids. CDR3 sequence: CASSYSILYGYTF. The CDR3 coding sequence is TGTGCCAGCAGTTACTCGATCTTATATGGCTACACCTTC.

V gene TRBV19 combines with J gene TRBJ2-7, with 13 bases that match TRBD2. The ends lost 7 bases at V and 3 bases at J; junction bases unmatched: 6. The CDR3 has 15 residues. Germline values: CDR1 LNHDA, CDR2 SQIVND (reference sequence). The CDR3 nucleotides read TGTGCCAGTACTGCGACTAGCGGGAGGCACTACGAGCAGTACTTC. Protein sequence: CASTATSGRHYEQYF.